The clone carrying this T cell receptor beta chain was seen many times. Antigen unknown. The entry originates in a study of read filtering for tumor transcriptome and immune sequencing. Overall study: RNA-seq yielded only roughly 75 to 1,300 TCR reads, IR-seq about 3.5 to 10.27 million.

Molecular barcoded adaptors covering alpha/delta and beta/gamma chains were used on approximately 400 ng RNA. MiXCR, run by TCRdb on the reads, gives a single entry per CDR3 protein. The sample shows more than 70,000 distinct CDR3 sequences, roughly a fifth of them seen only once. Whole-study results and caveats: Even smaller IR-seq throughput identified most shared clonotypes. This fraction held mixed bone marrow immune cells after CD138-negative sorting.

Specimen: a population of CD138-negative cells sorted from bone marrow. This receptor was taken from a donor aged 40 or over with multiple myeloma.

The CDR3 loop reads CASIEGTGSYEQYF. CDR3 sequence (DNA): TGTGCCAGCATCGAAGGGACAGGGTCTTACGAGCAGTACTTC. The chain combines TRBV2 with TRBJ2-7, with 9 bases lining up with TRBD1. V shed 7 bases and J 4 bases; nucleotides not matched to a gene: 8. Looked up from germline, CDR1 is SNHLY and CDR2 is FYNNEI. The CDR3 runs 14 residues.